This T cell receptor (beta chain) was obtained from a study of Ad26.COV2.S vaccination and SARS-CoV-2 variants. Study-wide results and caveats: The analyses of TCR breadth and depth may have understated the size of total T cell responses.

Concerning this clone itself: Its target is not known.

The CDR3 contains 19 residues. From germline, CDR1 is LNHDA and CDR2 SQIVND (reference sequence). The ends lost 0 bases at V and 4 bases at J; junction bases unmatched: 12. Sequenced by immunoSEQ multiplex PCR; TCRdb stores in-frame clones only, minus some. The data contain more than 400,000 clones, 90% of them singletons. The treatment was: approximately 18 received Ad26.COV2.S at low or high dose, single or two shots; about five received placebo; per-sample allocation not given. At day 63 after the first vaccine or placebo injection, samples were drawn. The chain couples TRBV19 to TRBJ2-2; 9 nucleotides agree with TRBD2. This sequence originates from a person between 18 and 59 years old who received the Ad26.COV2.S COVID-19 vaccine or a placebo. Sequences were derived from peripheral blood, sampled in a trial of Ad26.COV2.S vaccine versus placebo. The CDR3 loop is CASSIEGLAPAAGTGELFF. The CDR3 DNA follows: TGTGCCAGTAGTATAGAGGGACTAGCCCCCGCGGCGGGCACCGGGGAGCTGTTTTTT.